These 6 T cell receptor beta chains were sequenced from one sample in a study of shared clonotypes between healthy human individuals (dated by TCRdb to the early 2020s). Preparation of the library involved the immunoSEQ multiplex PCR assay. What TCRdb holds here is the immuneACCESS table cut down to in-frame rearrangements. Part of the clones is not present; checked against another copy, under half of the missing clones reflect an unresolved V gene, and the others are unexplained. Across this sample there are about 480,000 clones, with about 75% seen only once. Roughly an eighth of the sample rests with the top ten. Sequenced: PBMCs. The receptors stem from a woman in her 40s in good health. Some clones in this sample may be carry-over from other donors' samples.

The genes are TRBV5-6 and TRBJ2-3; weak D call: TRBD2 (6 bases). This CDR3 contains 19 residues. The ends were cut back, 4 bases at V and 2 bases at J, with 26 bases in the middle. The germline CDR1 and CDR2 sequences are SGHDT and YYEEEE. The CDR3 nucleotides are TGTGCCAGCAGCCTACTAGGATTTTGGGACTTTTCCGTCACAGATACGCAGTATTTT. The encoded protein is CASSLLGFWDFSVTDTQYF.

This sequence joins TRBV9 and TRBJ2-5; D is uncertain. This CDR3 contains 14 residues. The V end lost 0 bases, the J end lost 1 base, and 7 bases lay between the germline ends. The V gene's germline CDR1 is SGDLS and CDR2 YYNGEE. In DNA, the CDR3 is TGTGCCAGCAGCGTAGCGCCCCTCCAAGAGACCCAGTACTTC. Its protein product is CASSVAPLQETQYF.

The CDR3 DNA sequence: TGCGCCAGCAGCTTGGCCCCGGGAGGGGGCAACTATGGCTACACCTTC. Protein: CASSLAPGGGNYGYTF. The rearrangement joins TRBV5-1 to TRBJ1-2; TRBD1 aligns across 7 bases. CDR3 length equals 16 residues. From germline, CDR1 is SGHRS and CDR2 YFSETQ. Unmatched junction bases numbered 7, after V lost 0 bases and J lost 2 bases.

The chain recombines TRBV7-8 with TRBJ2-5; D remains unclear. The V and J ends lost 7 bases and 4 bases respectively, with 19 bases between them. Germline values: CDR1 SGHVS, CDR2 FQNEAQ. The CDR3 contains 15 residues. The CDR3 bases are TGTGCCAGCACCGCGGAACGATCCGGTGGAGAGACCCAGTACTTC. Translating it yields CASTAERSGGETQYF.

The chain has TRBV4-2 and TRBJ2-7, with D maybe TRBD2 (6 bases). V was shortened by 0 bases and J by 1 base, with 10 bases between the two germline ends. Germline CDR1 is LGHNA and CDR2 is YNFKEQ. CDR3 length: 15 residues. CDR3 coding DNA: TGTGCCAGCAGCCAAGAGCGGGACGGATCCTACGAGCAGTACTTC. It specifies CASSQERDGSYEQYF.

This rearrangement joins TRBV29-1 to TRBJ2-1; TRBD2 matches 7 bases. Germline trimming cut 1 base from V and 3 bases from J; bases unmatched to any gene: 9. CDR1 and CDR2 from the germline V gene are SQVTM and ANQGSEA. CDR3 size: 16 residues. Here the CDR3 reads CSVEGPEREVYNEQFF. CDR3 in DNA: TGCAGCGTTGAAGGTCCGGAACGGGAGGTCTACAATGAGCAGTTCTTC.